The clone carrying this T cell receptor beta chain was recorded only once. What it recognizes is unknown. When replicate PCRs were run on unsorted PBMC, they used approximately 0.3 ug DNA, 25,000 to 35,000 T cell genomes. Here immunoSEQ multiplex PCR was the method, and the copy in TCRdb shows in-frame clones only, minus some. Here the sample spans hundreds of thousands of clones, roughly 77% being singletons. These data originate in a study of shared clonotypes between healthy human individuals. Study-wide findings and caveats: The donor pool, a small one, limited the genetic and exposure-history diversity represented. Sampling covered blood only; tissue repertoires likely differ.

The sample consisted of PBMCs. The source of this sequence is a woman between 35 and 50 years old in good health. Some clones in this sample may be carry-over from other donors' samples.

CDR3 region: CASSESWASYEQYF. In DNA, the CDR3 is TGCGCCAGCAGTGAGTCGTGGGCGAGCTACGAGCAGTACTTC. This chain joins TRBV10-2 and TRBJ2-7; D is uncertain. The CDR3 spans 14 residues. Germline values: CDR1 WSHSY, CDR2 SAAADI. V was trimmed by 0 bases and J by 3 bases, leaving 9 bases between them.